The present entry profiles one T cell receptor (beta chain) with its context. These data come from a study of T cell changes during pregnancy in multiple sclerosis. The germline V gene encodes CDR1 MNHNS and CDR2 SASEGT. V lost 5 bases to trimming and J lost 7 bases; unmatched junction nucleotides: 7. CDR3 length: 15 amino acids. Assay used: immunoSEQ multiplex PCR; TCRdb lists only in-frame clones, some missing. The sample yields about 70,000 clones, 75% to 95% seen once. This chain uses TRBV6-1 with TRBJ2-1, with 11 positions matching TRBD2. The specimen comprised peripheral blood, sampled in the first trimester of pregnancy. The sequence was collected from a female donor with multiple sclerosis, enrolled in a pregnancy study. The CDR3 region has the DNA TGTGCCAGCAGTACTAGCGGGGGAGTTCGGAATGAGCAGTTCTTC. This codes for CASSTSGGVRNEQFF.